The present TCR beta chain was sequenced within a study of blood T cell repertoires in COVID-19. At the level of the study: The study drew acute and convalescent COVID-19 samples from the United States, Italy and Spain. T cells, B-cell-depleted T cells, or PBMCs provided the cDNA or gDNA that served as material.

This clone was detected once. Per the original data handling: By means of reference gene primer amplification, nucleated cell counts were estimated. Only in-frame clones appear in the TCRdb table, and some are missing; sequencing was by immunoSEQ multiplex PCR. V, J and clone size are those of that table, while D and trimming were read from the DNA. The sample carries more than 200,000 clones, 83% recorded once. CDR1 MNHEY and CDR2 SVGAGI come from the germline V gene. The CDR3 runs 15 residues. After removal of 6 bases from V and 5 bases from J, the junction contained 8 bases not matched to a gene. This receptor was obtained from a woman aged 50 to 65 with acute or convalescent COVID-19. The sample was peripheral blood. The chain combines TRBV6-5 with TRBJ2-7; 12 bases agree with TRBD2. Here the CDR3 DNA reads TGTGCCAGCAGGCGGACTAGCGGGAACTTCGACGAGCAGTACTTC. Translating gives CASRRTSGNFDEQYF.